Presented here are 22 T cell receptor beta chains from one specimen sequenced in a study of T cell repertoires in cytomegalovirus infection. What these receptors recognize is not known. MiXCR was run by TCRdb on the reads, yielding one entry per CDR3 protein. The table lists hundreds of thousands of distinct CDR3 sequences, around 32% of them singletons, with around a sixth in the top ten. The sequencing here drew on cultured PBMCs, taken from culture after CMV antigen stimulation. The origin of the receptors is a human donor in good health (CMV status not recorded). Some clones in this sample may be carry-over from other donors' samples.

For the CDR3, the DNA is TGCAGCGCCGCGGACACGTGGAATTCACCCCTCCACTTT. This gives the protein CSAADTWNSPLHF. The chain has TRBV29-1 and TRBJ1-6; tentatively, D is TRBD1 (5 bases). Germline V gene sequence: CDR1 SQVTM, CDR2 ANQGSEA. The V and J ends lost 7 bases and 7 bases respectively, with 14 bases between them. The CDR3 is 13 amino acids.

The chain combines TRBV4-1 with TRBJ2-1; 7 bases align to TRBD2. CDR1 and CDR2 (germline): MGHRA, YSYEKL. Trimming at V came to 1 base and at J to 3 bases, leaving 6 bases not matched to a gene. The CDR3 has 16 residues. For the CDR3, the DNA is TGCGCCAGCAGCCAAGGTGCGGGGGACCTCTACAATGAGCAGTTCTTC. Translation: CASSQGAGDLYNEQFF.

The J gene is TRBJ2-3, the V gene TRBV19; 12 positions agree with TRBD2. The germline CDR1 and CDR2 sequences are LNHDA and SQIVND (reference sequence). V dropped 6 bases and J dropped 4; count of bases not matched to a gene: 14. The CDR3 runs 18 residues. The CDR3 sequence is CASSRLAGGPSKADTQYF. The CDR3 DNA reads as TGTGCCAGTAGCCGGCTAGCGGGAGGGCCCAGTAAAGCAGATACGCAGTATTTT.

The V and J genes are TRBV6-2 or TRBV6-3 and TRBJ2-5; 7 bases match TRBD2. The germline gives CDR1 MNHEY, CDR2 SVGEGT. The CDR3 consists of 14 residues. V gave up 9 bases and J gave up 4 bases; unmatched junction bases: 11. In nucleotides, the CDR3 is TGTGCCAGTATGACCCGGCTAGCGGTAGAGACCCAGTACTTC. Amino acid sequence: CASMTRLAVETQYF.

The sample holds a few counts of this clonotype. The V and J genes are TRBV19 and TRBJ1-4; 7 bases are a match to TRBD1. Losses at the gene ends were 6 bases for V and 4 bases for J; bases not matched to a gene: 5. The CDR3 contains 14 residues. Germline CDR1 and CDR2: LNHDA and SQIVND (reference sequence). The CDR3: CASSRQGVNEKLFF. DNA for the CDR3: TGTGCCAGTAGCAGACAGGGCGTTAATGAAAAACTGTTTTTT.

In this sample, this clonotype turned up many times. The CDR3 region has the DNA TGTGCCAGCAGCTTATTTGGGACAGGGCCCCCCACTGAAGCTTTCTTT. Amino acid sequence: CASSLFGTGPPTEAFF. The V and J genes are TRBV7-2 and TRBJ1-1, with 9 bases fitting TRBD1. V gave up 2 bases and J gave up 4 bases; unmatched junction bases: 8. This CDR3 region has 16 residues. Germline CDR1 is SGHTA and CDR2 is FQGNSA.

This clonotype was seen only a few times. The chain has TRBV11-2 and TRBJ2-1, with a possible D match to TRBD2 (5 bases). The CDR3 covers 16 residues. Trimming cost V 5 bases and J 9 bases, with 23 bases left between them. CDR1 and CDR2 from the germline V gene are SGHAT and FQNNGV. The CDR3 reads CASSGTTGFSRGEQFF. CDR3 DNA: TGTGCCAGCAGCGGCACCACGGGATTTTCGCGTGGTGAGCAGTTCTTC.

The V call is TRBV7-6, the J call TRBJ2-5; 8 nucleotides align to TRBD2. The V gene end was trimmed by 5 bases and the J gene end by 4 bases; junction bases not matched to a gene: 12. The CDR3 length is 16 residues. Germline V gene data show CDR1 as SGHVS and CDR2 as FNYEAQ. The CDR3: CASSPLLRGEGETQYF. For the CDR3, the DNA is TGTGCCAGCAGCCCCCTTCTGCGGGGGGAGGGAGAGACCCAGTACTTC. Full variable domain (missing parts from reference TRBV7-6 and TRBJ2-5): GAGVSQSPRYKVTKRGQDVALRCDPISGHVSLYWYRQALGQGPEFLTYFNYEAQQDKSGLPNDRFSAERPEGSISTLTIQRTEQRDSAMYRCASSPLLRGEGETQYFGPGTRLLVL.

This rearrangement joins TRBV6-6 to TRBJ1-2, with 9 bases identical to TRBD1. Trimming took 7 bases from V and 8 from J; bases not matched to a gene: 11. Germline V lookup: CDR1 MNHNY, CDR2 SVGAGI (reference sequence). The CDR3 has 14 amino acids. The DNA of the CDR3 is TGTGCCAGCATAAAACCGGGACAGGGTGTAGGCTACACCTTC. Its protein product is CASIKPGQGVGYTF.

Ten or more counts support this clonotype. The chain carries TRBV7-2 and TRBJ2-1, with D perhaps matching TRBD2 (6 bases). Germline CDR1 reads SGHTA; CDR2 reads FQGNSA. Deletions cut 5 bases from V and 10 bases from J, with 15 bases between. The CDR3 extends over 13 amino acids. Here the CDR3 reads CASSPTGESEQFF. DNA for the CDR3: TGTGCCAGCAGCCCAACGGGGGAGTCGGAGCAGTTCTTC.

J is TRBJ1-1 and V is TRBV19, with 7 bases identical to TRBD1. The CDR3 runs 15 residues. The germline CDR1 and CDR2 sequences are LNHDA and SQIVND (reference sequence). V was pared by 7 bases and J by 0 bases, with 8 bases of the junction left unmatched. For the CDR3, the DNA is TGTGCCAGTATTACTACAGGGGCATTGAACACTGAAGCTTTCTTT. Translation: CASITTGALNTEAFF.

A few counts support this clonotype. The CDR3 here is CASSLLIMGETQYF. The DNA of the CDR3 is TGTGCCAGCAGCTTATTGATCATGGGGGAGACCCAGTACTTC. The chain uses TRBV11-2 and TRBJ2-5; D is ambiguous. Germline V gives CDR1 SGHAT, CDR2 FQNNGV. Trimming took off 2 bases at V and 5 bases at J, with 12 bases between the two ends. CDR3 length: 14 residues.

The sample holds a few counts of this clonotype. This chain joins TRBV6-8 and TRBJ2-4; no reliable D call. Per germline, CDR1 MNHGY and CDR2 SAAAGT. Trimming left V 8 bases short and J 4 bases short, with 9 bases between. The CDR3 is 12 amino acids. Written as DNA, the CDR3 is TGTGCCAGCTCGTACGGAAAAAACATTCAGTACTTC. As protein: CASSYGKNIQYF.

Notes on this clonotype: A much larger clone differs from this one at a single base, so this may be a read error. The J gene is TRBJ2-1, the V gene TRBV7-2; D assignment may be TRBD1 or TRBD2 (5 bases each). The assigned J gene may be wrong: the sequence end matches TRBJ2-7 better. The CDR3 extends over 13 amino acids. Germline V gene data show CDR1 as SGHTA and CDR2 as FQGNSA. Written as DNA, the CDR3 is TGTGCCAGCAGCTACCGGGACCACAATGAGCAGTACTTC. Amino acids: CASSYRDHNEQYF.

This clonotype was found a few times. V gene TRBV7-4 combines with J gene TRBJ1-2; TRBD1 is a possible D gene (5 bases). Deletions cut 0 bases from V and 9 bases from J, with 14 bases between. CDR1 and CDR2 (germline): SGHVT, SQSDAQ. This CDR3 region has 14 residues. The CDR3 reads CASSLAGDEVCYTF. As DNA, the CDR3 is TGTGCCAGCAGCTTAGCGGGGGACGAGGTGTGCTACACCTTC. The full variable domain, with the rest looked up from reference TRBV7-4 and TRBJ1-2, is GAGVSQSPRYKVAKRGRDVALRCDSISGHVTLYWYRQTLGQGSEVLTYSQSDAQRDKSGRPSGRFSAERPERSVSTLKIQRTEQGDSAVYLCASSLAGDEVCYTFGSGTRLTVV.

The J gene is TRBJ1-5, the V gene TRBV6-2 or TRBV6-3; D is possibly TRBD1 (6 bases). Deletions cut 8 bases from V and 2 bases from J, with 16 bases between. The germline V gene encodes CDR1 MNHEY and CDR2 SVGEGT. The CDR3 spans 15 residues. CDR3 in amino acids: CASRDRQAGNQPQHF. The DNA of the CDR3 is TGTGCCAGCCGCGACCGACAGGCGGGCAATCAGCCCCAGCATTTT.

The rearrangement joins TRBV5-5 to TRBJ2-7; 11 positions agree with TRBD2. Trimming took 0 bases from V and 3 from J; bases not matched to a gene: 5. This CDR3 region has 16 residues. Germline values: CDR1 SGHKS, CDR2 YYEKEE (reference sequence). CDR3 nucleotide sequence: TGTGCCAGCAGCTTGGCGACTAGCGGGATCCGCTACGAGCAGTACTTC. Translating it yields CASSLATSGIRYEQYF.

This clonotype has more than one count but fewer than ten. The chain carries TRBV12-3 or TRBV12-4 and TRBJ2-3, with TRBD2 identical over 9 bases. The CDR3 has 14 residues. Germline trimming cut 3 bases from V and 6 bases from J; bases unmatched to any gene: 4. This chain's CDR3 is CASSFRTSADTQYF. CDR3 in DNA: TGTGCCAGCAGTTTCCGGACTAGCGCGGATACGCAGTATTTT.

The CDR3 bases are TGTGCCAGCAGCTGCGGCTCGGGGGGCTACGAGCAGTACTTC. This codes for CASSCGSGGYEQYF. The chain uses TRBV7-8 and TRBJ2-7; 7 bases are a match to TRBD2. Germline V gene data show CDR1 as SGHVS and CDR2 as FQNEAQ. Germline trimming cut 4 bases from V and 3 bases from J; bases unmatched to any gene: 6. There are 14 residues in the CDR3.

Here the CDR3 reads CASSSLAGGLNEQFF. The CDR3 nucleotides read TGTGCCAGCAGCTCCCTAGCGGGGGGGCTAAATGAGCAGTTCTTC. The chain couples TRBV11-1 to TRBJ2-1, with 12 bases lining up with TRBD2. The ends lost 4 bases at V and 7 bases at J; junction bases unmatched: 5. CDR1 and CDR2 from the germline V gene are SGHAT and FQDESV (reference sequence). The CDR3 is 15 amino acids.

The chain employs TRBV27 and TRBJ2-3; 10 positions match TRBD2. Germline-derived CDR1 and CDR2 are MNHEY and SMNVEV (reference sequence). CDR3 size: 16 residues. Trimming took 0 bases from V and 0 from J; bases not matched to a gene: 0. The CDR3 DNA reads as TGTGCCAGCAGTTTATCACTAGCGGGAAGCACAGATACGCAGTATTTT. Its translation is CASSLSLAGSTDTQYF.

This clonotype was observed at least ten times. The V and J genes are TRBV7-8 and TRBJ2-1; 12 positions match TRBD2. The CDR3 length is 17 residues. With 5 bases clipped from V and 3 bases from J, the junction kept 8 bases outside the gene matches. Germline V CDR1 and CDR2: SGHVS, FQNEAQ. DNA for the CDR3: TGTGCCAGCAGCGCCACGACTAGCGGGGGATTCTACAATGAGCAGTTCTTC. It is translated as CASSATTSGGFYNEQFF. The full variable domain, with the rest looked up from reference TRBV7-8 and TRBJ2-1, is GAGVSQSPRYKVAKRGQDVALRCDPISGHVSLFWYQQALGQGPEFLTYFQNEAQLDKSGLPSDRFFAERPEGSVSTLKIQRTQQEDSAVYLCASSATTSGGFYNEQFFGPGTRLTVL.